This TCR beta chain was captured in a study of metastatic and nonmetastatic thyroid tumors. Overall study context: Repertoire comparisons spanned blood and tumor or nodule tissue from malignant and benign thyroid patients.

TCRdb reprocessed the PCR reads using MiXCR. This sample carries just over 15,000 clones, about 34% of them seen once, and the ten largest clones take 9.5% to 11%. For this clone: Antigen specificity is unknown. Sequence at one end of the junction differs from germline and may be a read error.

Study-level points and caveats: Significantly higher TCR beta diversity was reportedly seen in malignant thyroid tumors than benign nodules, in blood and tumor.

There were no patients who had received any treatment before thyroid surgery. The CDR3 runs to 15 residues. The germline V gene has CDR1 DFQATT and CDR2 SNEGSKA (reference sequence). This clonotype originated in a male donor with papillary thyroid cancer or a benign thyroid nodule (not recorded which). Some clones in this sample may be carry-over from other donors' samples. The V and J genes are TRBV20-1 and TRBJ1-5; D gene ambiguous. Sequenced material: tumor tissue. The CDR3 DNA follows: TGCAGTGCTCCTACCGGTACAGAGTTCAATCAGCCCCAGAATTTT. This translates into CSAPTGTEFNQPQNF.